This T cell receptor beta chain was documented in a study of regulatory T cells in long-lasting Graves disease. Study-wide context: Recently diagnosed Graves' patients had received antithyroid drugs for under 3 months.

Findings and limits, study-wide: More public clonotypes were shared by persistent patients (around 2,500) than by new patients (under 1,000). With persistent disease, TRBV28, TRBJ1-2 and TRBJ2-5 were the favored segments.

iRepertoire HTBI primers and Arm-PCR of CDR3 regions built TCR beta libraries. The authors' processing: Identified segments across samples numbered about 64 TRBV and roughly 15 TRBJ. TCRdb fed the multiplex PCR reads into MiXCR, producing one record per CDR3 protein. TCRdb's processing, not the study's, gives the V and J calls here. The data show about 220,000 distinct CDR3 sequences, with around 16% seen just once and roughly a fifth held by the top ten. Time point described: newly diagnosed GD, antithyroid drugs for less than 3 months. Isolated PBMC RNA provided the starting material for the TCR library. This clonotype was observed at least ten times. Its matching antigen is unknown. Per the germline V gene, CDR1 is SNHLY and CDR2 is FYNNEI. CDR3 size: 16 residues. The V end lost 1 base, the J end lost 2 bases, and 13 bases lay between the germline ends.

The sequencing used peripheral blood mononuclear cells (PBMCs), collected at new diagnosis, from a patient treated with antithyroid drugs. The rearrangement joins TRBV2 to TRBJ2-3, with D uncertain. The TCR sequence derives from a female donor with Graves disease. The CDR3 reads CASSEGTPGYTDTQYF. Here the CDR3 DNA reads TGTGCCAGCAGTGAAGGTACGCCAGGCTACACAGATACGCAGTATTTT.